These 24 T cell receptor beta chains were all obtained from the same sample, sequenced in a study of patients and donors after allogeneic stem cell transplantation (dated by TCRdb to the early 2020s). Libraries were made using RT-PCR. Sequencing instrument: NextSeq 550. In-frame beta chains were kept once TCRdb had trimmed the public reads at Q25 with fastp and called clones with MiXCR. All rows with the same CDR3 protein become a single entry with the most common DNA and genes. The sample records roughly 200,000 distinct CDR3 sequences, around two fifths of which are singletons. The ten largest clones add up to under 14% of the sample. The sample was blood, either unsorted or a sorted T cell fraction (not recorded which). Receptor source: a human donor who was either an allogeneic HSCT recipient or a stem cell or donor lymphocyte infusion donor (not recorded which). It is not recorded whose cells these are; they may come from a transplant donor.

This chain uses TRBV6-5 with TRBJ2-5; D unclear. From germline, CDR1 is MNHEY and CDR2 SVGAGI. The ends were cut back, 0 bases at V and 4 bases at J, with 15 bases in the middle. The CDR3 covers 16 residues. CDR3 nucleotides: TGTGCCAGCAGTTACTCACCCGAAGACGTCCGAGAGACCCAGTACTTC. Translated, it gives CASSYSPEDVRETQYF.

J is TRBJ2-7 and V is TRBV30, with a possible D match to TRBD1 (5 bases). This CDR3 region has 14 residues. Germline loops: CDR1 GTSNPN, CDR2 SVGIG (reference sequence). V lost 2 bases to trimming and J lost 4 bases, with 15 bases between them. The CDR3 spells CAWSRTSFTYEQYF. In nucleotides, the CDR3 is TGTGCCTGGAGTAGGACATCCTTCACTTACGAGCAGTACTTC.

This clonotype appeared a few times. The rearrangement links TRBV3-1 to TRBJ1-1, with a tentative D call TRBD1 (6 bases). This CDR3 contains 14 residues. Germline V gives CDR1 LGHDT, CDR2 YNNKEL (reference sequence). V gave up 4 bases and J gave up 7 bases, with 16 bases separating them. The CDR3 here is CASSRTGGSDEAFF. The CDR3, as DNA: TGTGCCAGCAGCCGGACGGGGGGCAGTGATGAAGCTTTCTTT.

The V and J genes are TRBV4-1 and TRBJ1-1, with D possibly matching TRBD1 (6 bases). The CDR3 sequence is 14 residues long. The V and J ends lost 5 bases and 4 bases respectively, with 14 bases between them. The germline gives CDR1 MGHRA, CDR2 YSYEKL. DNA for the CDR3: TGCGCCAGCAGCGGCGACAGGCCCTTCACTGAAGCTTTCTTT. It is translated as CASSGDRPFTEAFF.

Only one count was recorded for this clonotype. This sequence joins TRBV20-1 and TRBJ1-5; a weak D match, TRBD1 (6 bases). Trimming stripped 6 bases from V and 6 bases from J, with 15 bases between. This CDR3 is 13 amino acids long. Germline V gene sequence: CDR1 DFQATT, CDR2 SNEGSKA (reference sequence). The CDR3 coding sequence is TGCAGTGCCAGACAGGATTCCAGTCAGCCCCAGCATTTT. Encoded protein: CSARQDSSQPQHF.

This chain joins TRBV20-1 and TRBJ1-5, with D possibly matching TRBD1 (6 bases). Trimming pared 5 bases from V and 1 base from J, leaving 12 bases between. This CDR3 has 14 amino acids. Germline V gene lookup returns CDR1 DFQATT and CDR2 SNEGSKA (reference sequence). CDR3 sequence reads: CSAPGVASNQPQHF. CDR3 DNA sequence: TGCAGTGCTCCAGGGGTAGCCAGCAATCAGCCCCAGCATTTT.

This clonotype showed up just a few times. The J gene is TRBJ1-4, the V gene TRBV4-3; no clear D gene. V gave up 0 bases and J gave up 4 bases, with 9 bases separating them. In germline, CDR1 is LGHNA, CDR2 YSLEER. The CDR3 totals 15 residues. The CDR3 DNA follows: TGCGCCAGCAGCCAAGACCCACCCCTTAATGAAAAACTGTTTTTT. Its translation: CASSQDPPLNEKLFF.

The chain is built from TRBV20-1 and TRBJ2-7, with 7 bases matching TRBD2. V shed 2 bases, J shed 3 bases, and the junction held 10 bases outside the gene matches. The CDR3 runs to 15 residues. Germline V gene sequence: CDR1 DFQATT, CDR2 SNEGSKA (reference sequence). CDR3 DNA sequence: TGCAGTGCTAGAAGACGGCGGGGGACCGACTACGAGCAGTACTTC. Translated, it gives CSARRRRGTDYEQYF.

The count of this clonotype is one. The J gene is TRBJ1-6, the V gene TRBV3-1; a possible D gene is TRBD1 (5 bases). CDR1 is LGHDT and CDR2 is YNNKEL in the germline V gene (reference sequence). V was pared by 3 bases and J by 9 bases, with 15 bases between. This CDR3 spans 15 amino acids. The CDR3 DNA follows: TGTGCCAGCAGCCAGTCTAGGGGCGGGGGTTCACCCCTCCACTTT. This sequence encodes CASSQSRGGGSPLHF.

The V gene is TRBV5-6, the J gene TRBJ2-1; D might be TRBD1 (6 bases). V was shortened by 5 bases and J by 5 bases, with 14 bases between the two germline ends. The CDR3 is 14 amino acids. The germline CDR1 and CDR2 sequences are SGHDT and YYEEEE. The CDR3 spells CASSRQQGHNEQFF. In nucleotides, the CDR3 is TGTGCCAGCAGTAGACAACAGGGTCACAATGAGCAGTTCTTC.

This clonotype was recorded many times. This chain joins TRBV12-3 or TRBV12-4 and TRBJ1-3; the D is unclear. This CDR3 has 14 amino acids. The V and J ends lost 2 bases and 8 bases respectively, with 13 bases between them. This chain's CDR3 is CASSLLRGVDTIYF. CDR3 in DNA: TGTGCCAGCAGTTTATTACGGGGAGTGGACACCATATATTTT.

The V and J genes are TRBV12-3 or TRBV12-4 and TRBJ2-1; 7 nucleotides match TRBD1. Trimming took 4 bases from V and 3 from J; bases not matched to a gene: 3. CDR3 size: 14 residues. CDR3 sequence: CASSYHRGYNEQFF. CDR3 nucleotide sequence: TGTGCCAGCAGTTATCACAGGGGCTACAATGAGCAGTTCTTC.

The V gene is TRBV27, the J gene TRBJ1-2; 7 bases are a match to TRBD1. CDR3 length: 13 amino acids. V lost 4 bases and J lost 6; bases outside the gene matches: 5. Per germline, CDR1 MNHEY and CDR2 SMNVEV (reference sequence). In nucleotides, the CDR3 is TGTGCCAGCAGTTATACAGGGGATGATGGCTACACCTTC. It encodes CASSYTGDDGYTF.

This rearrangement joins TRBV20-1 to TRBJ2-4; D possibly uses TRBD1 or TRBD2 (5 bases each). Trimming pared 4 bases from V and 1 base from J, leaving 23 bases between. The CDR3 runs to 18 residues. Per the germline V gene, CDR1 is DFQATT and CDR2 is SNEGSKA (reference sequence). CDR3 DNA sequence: TGCAGTGCTACCTCCTCCGTATGGGGACGGAGGGCCAAAAACATTCAGTACTTC. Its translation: CSATSSVWGRRAKNIQYF.

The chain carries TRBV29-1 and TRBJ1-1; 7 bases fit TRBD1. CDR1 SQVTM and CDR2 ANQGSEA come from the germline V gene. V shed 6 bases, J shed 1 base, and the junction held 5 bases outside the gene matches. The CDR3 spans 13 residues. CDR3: CSVEGARNTEAFF. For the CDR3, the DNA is TGCAGCGTGGAGGGGGCAAGGAACACTGAAGCTTTCTTT.

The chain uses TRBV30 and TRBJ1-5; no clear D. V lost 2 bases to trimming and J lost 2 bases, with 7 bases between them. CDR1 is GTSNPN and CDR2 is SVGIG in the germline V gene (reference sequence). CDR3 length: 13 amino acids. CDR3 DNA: TGTGCCTGGAGTATACAAGGCAATCAGCCCCAGCATTTT. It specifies CAWSIQGNQPQHF.

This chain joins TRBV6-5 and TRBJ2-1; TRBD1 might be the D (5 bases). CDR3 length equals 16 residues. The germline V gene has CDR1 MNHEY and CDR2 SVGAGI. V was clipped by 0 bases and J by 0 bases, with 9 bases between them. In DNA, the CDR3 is TGTGCCAGCAGTTACTCGACAGTAGACTCCTACAATGAGCAGTTCTTC. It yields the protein CASSYSTVDSYNEQFF.

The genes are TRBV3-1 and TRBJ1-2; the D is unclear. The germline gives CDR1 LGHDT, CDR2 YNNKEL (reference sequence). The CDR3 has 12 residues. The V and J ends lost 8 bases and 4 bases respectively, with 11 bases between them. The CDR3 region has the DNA TGTGCCAGCGGGAAAACTGGCTATGGCTACACCTTC. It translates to CASGKTGYGYTF. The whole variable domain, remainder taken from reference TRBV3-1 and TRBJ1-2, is DTAVSQTPKYLVTQMGNDKSIKCEQNLGHDTMYWYKQDSKKFLKIMFSYNNKELIINETVPNRFSPKSPDKAHLNLHINSLELGDSAVYFCASGKTGYGYTFGSGTRLTVV.

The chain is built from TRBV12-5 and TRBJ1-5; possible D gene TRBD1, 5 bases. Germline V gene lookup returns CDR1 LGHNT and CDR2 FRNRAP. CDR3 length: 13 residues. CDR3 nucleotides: TGTTCCCCCCCGACCAGGGGCAATCAGCCCCAGCATTTT. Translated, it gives CSPPTRGNQPQHF.

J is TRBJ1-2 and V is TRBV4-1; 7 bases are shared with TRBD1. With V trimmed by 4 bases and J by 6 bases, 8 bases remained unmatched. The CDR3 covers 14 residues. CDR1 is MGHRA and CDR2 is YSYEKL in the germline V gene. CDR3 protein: CASSPSGGRDGYTF. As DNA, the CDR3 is TGCGCCAGCAGCCCTTCAGGGGGTAGGGATGGCTACACCTTC.

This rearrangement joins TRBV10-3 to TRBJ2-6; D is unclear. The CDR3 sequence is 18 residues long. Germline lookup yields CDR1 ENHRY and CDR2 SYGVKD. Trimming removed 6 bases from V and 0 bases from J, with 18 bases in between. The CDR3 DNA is TGTGCCATCAGAACGGGCCCAGAATCGAACTCTGGGGCCAACGTCCTGACTTTC. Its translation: CAIRTGPESNSGANVLTF.

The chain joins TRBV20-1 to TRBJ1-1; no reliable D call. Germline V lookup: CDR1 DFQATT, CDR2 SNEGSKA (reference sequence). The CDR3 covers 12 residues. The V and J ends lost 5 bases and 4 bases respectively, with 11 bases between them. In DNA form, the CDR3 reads TGCAGTGCTCGCCCGAGCGGCACTGAAGCTTTCTTT. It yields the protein CSARPSGTEAFF.

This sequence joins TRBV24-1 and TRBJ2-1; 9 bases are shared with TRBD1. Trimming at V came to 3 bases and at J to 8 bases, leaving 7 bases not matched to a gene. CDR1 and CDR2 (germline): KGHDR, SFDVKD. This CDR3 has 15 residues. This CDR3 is CATSDPGQGIDEQFF. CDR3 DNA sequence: TGTGCCACCAGTGATCCGGGACAGGGTATCGATGAGCAGTTCTTC.

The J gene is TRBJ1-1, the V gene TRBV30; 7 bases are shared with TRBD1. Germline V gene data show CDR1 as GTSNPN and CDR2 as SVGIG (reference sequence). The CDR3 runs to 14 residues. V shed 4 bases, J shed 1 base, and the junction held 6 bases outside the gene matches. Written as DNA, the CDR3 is TGTGCCTGGACCGCAGGGGGATCGAACACTGAAGCTTTCTTT. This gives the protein CAWTAGGSNTEAFF.